Included here is one TCR beta chain sequence, with context. This record comes from a study of shared T cell receptors in the human thymus. The repertoire was sequenced with immunoSEQ multiplex PCR; TCRdb's copy has only in-frame clones and lacks some. Among about 660,000 clones, roughly 90% were seen once, and the ten largest hold 0.0095% to 0.011%. Per the germline V gene, CDR1 is SQVTM and CDR2 is ANQGSEA. The ends were cut back, 1 base at V and 0 bases at J, with 9 bases in the middle. This CDR3 spans 14 amino acids. The same sample was also studied in work on human thymus T cells.

V usage is TRBV29-1 and J usage is TRBJ1-1; possible D gene TRBD1, 5 bases. Sequenced: thymocytes. The TCR was taken from a boy younger than two with a congenital heart defect. The CDR3 nucleotides read TGCAGCGTTGAAGTACGGGGGATGAACACTGAAGCTTTCTTT. This sequence encodes CSVEVRGMNTEAFF.